A single sample is the source of the 3 T cell receptor beta chains below, sequenced in a study of T cells after posttransplantation cyclophosphamide. Cyclophosphamide on days +3 and +4 followed busulfan-fludarabine conditioning and a marrow graft. The data were produced by immunoSEQ multiplex PCR, yet TCRdb's version contains in-frame clones alone and is incomplete. The sample gives about 8,000 clones, roughly 80% of which show up once; approximately 15% is in the top ten. Sequenced here: CD4+ T cells sorted from blood, sampled about 1,200 days after allogeneic stem cell transplant with posttransplant cyclophosphamide. The receptors were sampled from a female patient aged 40-49 years who received an allogeneic stem cell transplant from a related donor, was CMV-positive, and had no GVHD. The T cells may partly be graft donor cells.

The genes are TRBV5-4 and TRBJ1-6; 7 bases map to TRBD1. V lost 3 bases, J lost 8 bases, and 14 bases stayed unmatched. The CDR3 is 17 amino acids. Germline V gene data show CDR1 as SGHNT and CDR2 as YYREEE (reference sequence). The DNA of the CDR3 is TGTGCCAGCAGCTCCGGGACAGCCGGCCTCAGGTATTCACCCCTCCACTTT. Amino acid sequence: CASSSGTAGLRYSPLHF.

The chain links TRBV10-2 to TRBJ2-5, with D possibly matching TRBD1 (6 bases). The CDR3 contains 16 residues. V shed 5 bases and J shed 2 bases, with 18 bases lying between them. The germline V gene encodes CDR1 WSHSY and CDR2 SAAADI. The CDR3 reads CASSRPPGQSQETQYF. The CDR3 bases are TGCGCCAGCAGTCGCCCGCCTGGACAGTCTCAAGAGACCCAGTACTTC.

This chain uses TRBV18 with TRBJ2-5; 10 bases are a match to TRBD2. Germline CDR1 reads KGHSH; CDR2 reads LQKENI. The CDR3 length is 15 residues. V dropped 0 bases and J dropped 4; count of bases not matched to a gene: 2. CDR3 sequence reads: CASSPPQRGGETQYF. CDR3 nucleotide sequence: TGTGCCAGCTCACCACCGCAGCGGGGGGGAGAGACCCAGTACTTC. Using reference TRBV18 and TRBJ2-5 for the parts outside the CDR3, the full variable domain is NAGVMQNPRHLVRRRGQEARLRCSPMKGHSHVYWYRQLPEEGLKFMVYLQKENIIDESGMPKERFSAEFPKEGPSILRIQQVVRGDSAAYFCASSPPQRGGETQYFGPGTRLLVL.